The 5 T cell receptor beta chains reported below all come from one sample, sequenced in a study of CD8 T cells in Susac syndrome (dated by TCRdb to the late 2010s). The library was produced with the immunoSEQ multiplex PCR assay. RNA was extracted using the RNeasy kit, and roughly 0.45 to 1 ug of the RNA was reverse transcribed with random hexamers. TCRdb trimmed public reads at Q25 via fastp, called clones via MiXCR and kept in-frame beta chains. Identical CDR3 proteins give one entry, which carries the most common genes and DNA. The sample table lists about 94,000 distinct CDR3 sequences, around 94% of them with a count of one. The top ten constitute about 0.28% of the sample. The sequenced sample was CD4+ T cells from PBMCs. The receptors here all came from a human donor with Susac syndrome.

The CDR3 sequence is CASSGEGRADQAFF. CDR3 in DNA: TGTGCCAGCAGTGGGGAGGGAAGGGCCGACCAAGCTTTCTTT. The chain combines TRBV25-1 with TRBJ1-1, with D unresolved. From germline, CDR1 is MGHDK and CDR2 SYGVNS. Between the trimmed V and J ends, which lost 4 bases and 9 bases, there was a span of 18 bases. This CDR3 has 14 amino acids.

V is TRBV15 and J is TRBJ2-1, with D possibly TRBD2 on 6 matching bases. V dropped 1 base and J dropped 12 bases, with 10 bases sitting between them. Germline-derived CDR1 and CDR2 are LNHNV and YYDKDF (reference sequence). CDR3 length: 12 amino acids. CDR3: CATSRVMGGQFF. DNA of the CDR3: TGTGCCACCAGCAGAGTGATGGGGGGGCAGTTCTTC.

CDR3 sequence reads: CASSQRGATNEKLFF. For the CDR3, the DNA is TGCGCCAGCAGTCAAAGAGGGGCAACTAATGAAAAACTGTTTTTT. This chain uses TRBV23-1 with TRBJ1-4; perhaps TRBD1 as D (5 bases). TRBV23-1 is marked as an open reading frame, function uncertain. Trimming left V 2 bases short and J 0 bases short, with 7 bases between. The length of the CDR3 is 15 residues.

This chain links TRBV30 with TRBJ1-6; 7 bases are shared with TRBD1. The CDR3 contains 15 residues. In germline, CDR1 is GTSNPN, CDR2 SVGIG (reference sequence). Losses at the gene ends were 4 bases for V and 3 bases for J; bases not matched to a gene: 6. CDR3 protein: CAWTDREGYNSPLHF. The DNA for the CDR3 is TGTGCCTGGACCGACAGGGAGGGCTATAATTCACCCCTCCACTTT.

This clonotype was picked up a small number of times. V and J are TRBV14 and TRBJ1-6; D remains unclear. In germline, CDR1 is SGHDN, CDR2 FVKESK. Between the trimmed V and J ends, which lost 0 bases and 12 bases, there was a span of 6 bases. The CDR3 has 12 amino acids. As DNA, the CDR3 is TGTGCCAGCAGCCAAGATCAGCGACCCCTCCACTTT. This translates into CASSQDQRPLHF.